This T cell receptor (beta chain) was captured in a study of cytomegalovirus exposure and HLA in healthy donors. Turning to the study itself: For the approximately 420 genotyped donors, 65% to 90% fell within the Caucasian-associated ancestry cluster.

The CDR3 runs 16 residues. Between the trimmed V and J ends, which lost 6 bases and 8 bases, there was a span of 25 bases. The germline V gene encodes CDR1 LNHDA and CDR2 SQIVND (reference sequence). Of note for this clone: Its antigen is unidentified.

Researchers ran the PCR with 60 Vbeta and 13 Jbeta primers. Profiled with immunoSEQ multiplex PCR; TCRdb holds only in-frame clones, not every one. Of 100,000 to 150,000 clones in the sample, 73% were seen once. Overall study results and limits: Across donors, sequencing depth was assumed by presence/absence analyses to be roughly uniform.

This clonotype originated in a man between 60 and 75 years old in good health and CMV-seropositive. The sequenced material came from PBMCs. V usage is TRBV19 and J usage is TRBJ1-2, with D possibly TRBD1 on 5 matching bases. CDR3 DNA sequence: TGTGCCAGTAGGGGACTTCTACGGGACGATCCGAGGGGCTACACCTTC. The encoded protein is CASRGLLRDDPRGYTF.